This T cell receptor beta chain stems from a study of vaccination and CD4 T cells after COVID-19. With the Oncomine TCR Beta short-read assay, DNA from cultured CD4+ T cells was sequenced. Genomic DNA was isolated from CD4+ T cells that had been cultured. One entry per CDR3 protein, called by TCRdb with MiXCR from the PCR reads. The data contain 10,000 to 15,000 distinct CDR3 sequences, more than 55% of them seen just once; the ten biggest clones take up roughly 12%. Treatment noted: roughly ten-day PBMC culture with coronavirus spike peptide pools or control peptides (ViraFEST assay). Per-well cultures of millions of PBMCs received roughly 9.9 IU/ml IL-2 and approximately 9.4 ug/ml peptide pools. Of note for this clonotype: Antigen specificity is unknown.

The clonotype originates from a human donor who had recovered from COVID-19. The sample was CD4+ T cells from blood, cultured in vitro.

The CDR3 loop reads CASSPDGTTYEQYF. CDR3 DNA sequence: TGTGCCAGCTCACCTGACGGGACTACCTACGAGCAGTACTTC. The rearrangement uses TRBV18 and TRBJ2-7; TRBD2 aligns across 7 bases. After removal of 3 bases from V and 2 bases from J, the junction contained 4 bases not matched to a gene. CDR3 length: 14 amino acids. Looked up from germline, CDR1 is KGHSH and CDR2 is LQKENI.